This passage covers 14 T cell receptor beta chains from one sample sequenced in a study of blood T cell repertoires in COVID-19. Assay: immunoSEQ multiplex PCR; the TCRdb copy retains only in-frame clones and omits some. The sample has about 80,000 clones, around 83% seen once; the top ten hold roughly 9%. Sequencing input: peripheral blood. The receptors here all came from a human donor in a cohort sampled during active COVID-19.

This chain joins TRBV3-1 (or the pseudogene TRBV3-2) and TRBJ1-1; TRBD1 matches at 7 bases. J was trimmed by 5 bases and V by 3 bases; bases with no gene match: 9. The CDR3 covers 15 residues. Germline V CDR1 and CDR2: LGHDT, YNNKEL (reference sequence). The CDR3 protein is CASSQRAGGGTEAFF. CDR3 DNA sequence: TGTGCCAGCAGCCAGAGAGCAGGGGGAGGTACTGAAGCTTTCTTT.

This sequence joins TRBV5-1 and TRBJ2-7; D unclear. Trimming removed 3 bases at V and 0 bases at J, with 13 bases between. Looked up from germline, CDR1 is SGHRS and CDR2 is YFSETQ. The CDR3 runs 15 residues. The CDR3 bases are TGCGCCAGCAGCTCAATCCGGAGTGCCTCCTACGAGCAGTACTTC. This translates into CASSSIRSASYEQYF.

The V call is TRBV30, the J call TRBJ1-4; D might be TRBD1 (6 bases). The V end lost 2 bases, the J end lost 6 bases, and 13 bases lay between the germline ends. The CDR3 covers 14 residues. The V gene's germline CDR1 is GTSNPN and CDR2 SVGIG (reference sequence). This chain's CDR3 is CAWSLTGPDEKLFF. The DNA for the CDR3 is TGTGCCTGGAGTCTGACAGGCCCGGATGAAAAACTGTTTTTT.

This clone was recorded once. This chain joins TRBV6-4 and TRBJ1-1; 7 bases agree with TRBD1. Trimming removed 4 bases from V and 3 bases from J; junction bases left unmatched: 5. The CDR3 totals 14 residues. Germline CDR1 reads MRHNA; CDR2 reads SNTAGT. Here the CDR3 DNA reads TGTGCCAGCAGTGCGAGGGGGCGCGACACTGAAGCTTTCTTT. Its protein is CASSARGRDTEAFF.

CDR3: CASRETRTGANVLTF. CDR3 in DNA: TGTGCCAGCAGAGAGACAAGGACTGGGGCCAACGTCCTGACTTTC. V usage is TRBV6-5 and J usage is TRBJ2-6; D remains ambiguous. CDR1 is MNHEY, CDR2 SVGAGI, per germline. The CDR3 totals 15 residues. V was pared by 6 bases and J by 2 bases, with 11 bases between.

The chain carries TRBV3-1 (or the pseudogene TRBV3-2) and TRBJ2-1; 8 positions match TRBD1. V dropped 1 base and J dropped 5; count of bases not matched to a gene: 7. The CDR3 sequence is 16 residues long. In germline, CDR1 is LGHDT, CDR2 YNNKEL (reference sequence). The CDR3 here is CASSQAQGVGDNEQFF. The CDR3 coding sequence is TGTGCCAGCAGCCAAGCACAGGGGGTCGGCGACAATGAGCAGTTCTTC.

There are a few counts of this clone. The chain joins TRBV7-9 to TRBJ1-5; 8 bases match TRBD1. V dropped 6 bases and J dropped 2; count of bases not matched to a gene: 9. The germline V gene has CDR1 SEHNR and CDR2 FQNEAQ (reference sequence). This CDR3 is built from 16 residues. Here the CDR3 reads CASRAGGVEGNQPQHF. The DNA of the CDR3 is TGTGCCAGCAGGGCAGGGGGCGTGGAGGGCAATCAGCCCCAGCATTTT.

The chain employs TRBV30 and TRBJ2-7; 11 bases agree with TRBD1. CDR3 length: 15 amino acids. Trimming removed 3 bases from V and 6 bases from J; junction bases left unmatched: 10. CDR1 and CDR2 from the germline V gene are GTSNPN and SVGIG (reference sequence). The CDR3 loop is CAWSPFGTGGPEQYF. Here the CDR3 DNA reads TGTGCCTGGAGCCCCTTCGGGACAGGGGGTCCCGAGCAGTACTTC.

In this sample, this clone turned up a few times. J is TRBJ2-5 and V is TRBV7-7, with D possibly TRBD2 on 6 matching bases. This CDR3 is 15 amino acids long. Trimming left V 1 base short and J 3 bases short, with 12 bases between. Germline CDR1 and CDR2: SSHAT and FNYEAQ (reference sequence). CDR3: CASSLGPSAKETQYF. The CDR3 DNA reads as TGTGCCAGCAGCTTAGGGCCTAGCGCTAAAGAGACCCAGTACTTC.

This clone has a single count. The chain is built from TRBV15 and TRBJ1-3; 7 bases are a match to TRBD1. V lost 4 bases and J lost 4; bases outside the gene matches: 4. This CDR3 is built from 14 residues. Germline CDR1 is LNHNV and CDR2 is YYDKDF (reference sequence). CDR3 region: CATSIDRAGNTIYF. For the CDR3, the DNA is TGTGCCACCAGCATCGACAGGGCCGGAAACACCATATATTTT.

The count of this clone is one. CDR3 nucleotides: TGTGCCAGCAGCCCTAAGGGACAGGGGGGTCCACAAGAGACCCAGTACTTC. Protein sequence: CASSPKGQGGPQETQYF. The V and J genes are TRBV7-6 and TRBJ2-5; 11 bases fit TRBD1. CDR3 length: 17 residues. Germline assignment: CDR1 SGHVS and CDR2 FNYEAQ. Trimming cost V 5 bases and J 2 bases; bases outside gene matches: 10. The variable domain in full, completed from reference TRBV7-6 and TRBJ2-5, reads GAGVSQSPRYKVTKRGQDVALRCDPISGHVSLYWYRQALGQGPEFLTYFNYEAQQDKSGLPNDRFSAERPEGSISTLTIQRTEQRDSAMYRCASSPKGQGGPQETQYFGPGTRLLVL.

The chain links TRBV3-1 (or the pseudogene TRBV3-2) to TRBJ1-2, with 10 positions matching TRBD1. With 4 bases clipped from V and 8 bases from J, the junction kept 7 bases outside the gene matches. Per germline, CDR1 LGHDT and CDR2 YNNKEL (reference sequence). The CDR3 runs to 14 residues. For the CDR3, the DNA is TGTGCCAGCAGCCGTCCCGGGACAGGGGCCGGCTACACCTTC. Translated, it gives CASSRPGTGAGYTF.

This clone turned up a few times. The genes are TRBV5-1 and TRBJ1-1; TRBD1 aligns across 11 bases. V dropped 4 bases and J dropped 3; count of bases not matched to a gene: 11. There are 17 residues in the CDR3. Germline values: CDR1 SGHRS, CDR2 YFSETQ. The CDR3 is CASSPRTGGNKYTEAFF. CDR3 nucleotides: TGCGCCAGCAGCCCCCGGACAGGGGGCAATAAGTACACTGAAGCTTTCTTT.

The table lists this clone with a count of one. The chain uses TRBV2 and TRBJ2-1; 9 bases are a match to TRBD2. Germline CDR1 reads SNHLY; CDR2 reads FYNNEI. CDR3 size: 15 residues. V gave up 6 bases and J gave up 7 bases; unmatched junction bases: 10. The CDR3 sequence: CASSVRRGGGNEQFF. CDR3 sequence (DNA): TGTGCCAGCAGCGTTCGGCGGGGGGGAGGTAATGAGCAGTTCTTC.